This T cell receptor (beta chain) was found in a study of shared clonotypes between healthy human individuals. For the study at large: Researchers assigned three CD4 naive, three CD4 memory, two CD8 naive and one CD8 memory plate to each donor.

Each cell subset's genomic DNA was divided evenly among several immunoSEQ plates. TCRdb's copy holds only in-frame clones and misses some; the assay was immunoSEQ multiplex PCR. This sample yields about 2.4 million clones, of which roughly 92% are seen a single time; 0.13% to 0.15% belongs to the top ten. This TCR came from a man aged 18 to 29 in good health. The sample was naive CD4+ T cells sorted from blood. This sample's subset: CD45RA+ positively selected.

The CDR3 reads CASGRLAYLQPYEQYF. CDR3 DNA sequence: TGTGCCAGCGGTCGACTAGCGTACCTTCAGCCCTACGAGCAGTACTTC. J is TRBJ2-7 and V is TRBV27, with 8 bases identical to TRBD2. Losses at the gene ends were 8 bases for V and 2 bases for J; bases not matched to a gene: 14. Germline CDR1 reads MNHEY; CDR2 reads SMNVEV (reference sequence). The CDR3 spans 16 residues.